This T cell receptor (beta chain) was found in a study of long-term antiretroviral therapy in people with HIV. The assay, immunoSEQ v3.0, was run at survey level. TCRdb keeps only in-frame clones here, not all; method: immunoSEQ multiplex PCR. The data show about 35,000 clones, 65% to 75% seen once. CDR1 is SGHNT and CDR2 is YENEEA in the germline V gene. Germline trimming cut 5 bases from V and 1 base from J; bases unmatched to any gene: 4. The CDR3 extends over 14 amino acids. This sequence joins TRBV11-3 and TRBJ1-1; TRBD1 matches 7 bases. Sequenced here: unsorted PBMCs, sampled 3 years after starting antiretroviral therapy. This receptor was obtained from a man aged 45-60 years with HIV. CDR3 bases: TGTGCCAGCAGCGGAGGGACAGAGAACACTGAAGCTTTCTTT. It codes for CASSGGTENTEAFF.